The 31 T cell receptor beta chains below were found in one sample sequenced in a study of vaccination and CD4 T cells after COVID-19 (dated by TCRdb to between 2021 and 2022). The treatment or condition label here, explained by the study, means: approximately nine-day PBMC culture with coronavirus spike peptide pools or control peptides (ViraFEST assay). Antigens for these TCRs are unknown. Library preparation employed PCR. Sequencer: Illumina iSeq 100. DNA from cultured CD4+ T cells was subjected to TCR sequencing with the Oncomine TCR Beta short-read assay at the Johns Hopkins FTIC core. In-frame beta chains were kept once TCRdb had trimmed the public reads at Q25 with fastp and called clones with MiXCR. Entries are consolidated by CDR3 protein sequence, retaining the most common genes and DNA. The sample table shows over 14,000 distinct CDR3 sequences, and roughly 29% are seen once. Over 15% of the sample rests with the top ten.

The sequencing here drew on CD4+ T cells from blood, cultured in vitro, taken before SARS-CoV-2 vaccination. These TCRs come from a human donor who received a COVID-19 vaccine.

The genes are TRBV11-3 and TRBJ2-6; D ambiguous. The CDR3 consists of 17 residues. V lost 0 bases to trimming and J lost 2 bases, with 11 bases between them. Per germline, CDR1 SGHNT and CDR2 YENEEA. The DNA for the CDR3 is TGTGCCAGCAGCTTAGATCGTCTAGGCGCTGGGGCCAACGTCCTGACTTTC. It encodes CASSLDRLGAGANVLTF.

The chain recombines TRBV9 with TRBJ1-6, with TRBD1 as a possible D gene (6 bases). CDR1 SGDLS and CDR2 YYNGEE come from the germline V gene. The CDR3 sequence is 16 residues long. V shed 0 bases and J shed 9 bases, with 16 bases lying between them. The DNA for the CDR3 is TGTGCCAGCAGCGTAGGTCCAGGGGCCCCTTCTTCACCCCTCCACTTT. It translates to CASSVGPGAPSSPLHF.

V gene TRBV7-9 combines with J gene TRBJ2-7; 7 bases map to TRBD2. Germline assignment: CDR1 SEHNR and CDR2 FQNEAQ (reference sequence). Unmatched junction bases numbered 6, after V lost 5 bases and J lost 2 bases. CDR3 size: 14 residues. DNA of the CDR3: TGTGCCAGCAGCCCACGGACTAGTACCTACGAGCAGTACTTC. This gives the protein CASSPRTSTYEQYF.

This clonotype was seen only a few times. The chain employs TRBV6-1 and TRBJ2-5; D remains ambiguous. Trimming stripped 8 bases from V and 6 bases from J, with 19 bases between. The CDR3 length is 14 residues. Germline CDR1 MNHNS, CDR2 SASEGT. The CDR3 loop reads CASRTFRNEKTQYF. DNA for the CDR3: TGTGCCAGCCGTACATTCCGTAACGAGAAGACCCAGTACTTC.

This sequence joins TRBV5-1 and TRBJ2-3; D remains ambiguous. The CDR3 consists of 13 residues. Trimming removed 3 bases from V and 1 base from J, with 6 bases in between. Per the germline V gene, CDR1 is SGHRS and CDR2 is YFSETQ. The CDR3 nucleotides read TGCGCCAGCAGCTCCCTCGGCACAGATACGCAGTATTTT. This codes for CASSSLGTDTQYF. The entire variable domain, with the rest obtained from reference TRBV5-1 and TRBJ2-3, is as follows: KAGVTQTPRYLIKTRGQQVTLSCSPISGHRSVSWYQQTPGQGLQFLFEYFSETQRNKGNFPGRFSGRQFSNSRSEMNVSTLELGDSALYLCASSSLGTDTQYFGPGTRLTVL.

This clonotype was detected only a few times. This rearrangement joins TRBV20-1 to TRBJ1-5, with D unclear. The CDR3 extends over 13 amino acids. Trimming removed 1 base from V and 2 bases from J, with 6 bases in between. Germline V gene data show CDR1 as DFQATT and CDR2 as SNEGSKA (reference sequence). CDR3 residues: CSARVSGNQPQHF. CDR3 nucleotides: TGCAGTGCTAGAGTTTCAGGCAATCAGCCCCAGCATTTT.

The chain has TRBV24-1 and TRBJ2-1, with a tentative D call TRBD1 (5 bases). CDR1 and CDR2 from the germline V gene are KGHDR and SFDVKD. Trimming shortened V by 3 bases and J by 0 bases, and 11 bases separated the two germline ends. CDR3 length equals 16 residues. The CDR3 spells CATSDRQSSSYNEQFF. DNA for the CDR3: TGTGCCACCAGTGATCGACAGTCTAGCTCCTACAATGAGCAGTTCTTC.

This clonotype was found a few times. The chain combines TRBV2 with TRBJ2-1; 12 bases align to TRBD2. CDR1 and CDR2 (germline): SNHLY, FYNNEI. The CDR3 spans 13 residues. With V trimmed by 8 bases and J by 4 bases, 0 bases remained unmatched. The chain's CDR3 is CASGLAGYNEQFF. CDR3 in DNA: TGTGCCAGCGGACTAGCGGGGTACAATGAGCAGTTCTTC.

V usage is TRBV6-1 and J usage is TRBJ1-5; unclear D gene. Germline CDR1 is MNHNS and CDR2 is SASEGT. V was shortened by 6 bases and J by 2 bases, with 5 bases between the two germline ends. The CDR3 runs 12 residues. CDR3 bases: TGTGCCAGCAGCTGGGGCAATCAGCCCCAGCATTTT. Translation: CASSWGNQPQHF.

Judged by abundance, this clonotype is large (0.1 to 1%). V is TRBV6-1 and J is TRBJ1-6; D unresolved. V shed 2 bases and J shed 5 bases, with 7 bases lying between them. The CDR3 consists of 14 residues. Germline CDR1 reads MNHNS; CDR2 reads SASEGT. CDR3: CASSERQNNSPLHF. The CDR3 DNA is TGTGCCAGCAGTGAACGGCAGAATAATTCACCCCTCCACTTT.

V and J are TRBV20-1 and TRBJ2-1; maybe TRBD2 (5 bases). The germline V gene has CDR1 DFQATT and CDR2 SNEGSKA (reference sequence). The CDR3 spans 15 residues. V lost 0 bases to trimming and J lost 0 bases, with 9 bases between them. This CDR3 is CSARDGSSSYNEQFF. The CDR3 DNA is TGCAGTGCTAGAGATGGGAGCAGCTCCTACAATGAGCAGTTCTTC.

The chain's CDR3 is CASSDSSGNTIYF. Written as DNA, the CDR3 is TGTGCCAGCAGCGACTCCTCTGGAAACACCATATATTTT. The chain combines TRBV9 with TRBJ1-3; no clear D gene. In germline, CDR1 is SGDLS, CDR2 YYNGEE. V shed 3 bases and J shed 0 bases, with 4 bases lying between them. This CDR3 contains 13 residues.

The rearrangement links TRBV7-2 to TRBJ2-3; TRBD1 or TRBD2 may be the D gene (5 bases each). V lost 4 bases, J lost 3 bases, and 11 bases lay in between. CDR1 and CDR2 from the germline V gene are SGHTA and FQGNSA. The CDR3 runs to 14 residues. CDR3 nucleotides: TGTGCCAGCAGCTCGTGGGACGGAACAGATACGCAGTATTTT. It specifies CASSSWDGTDTQYF.

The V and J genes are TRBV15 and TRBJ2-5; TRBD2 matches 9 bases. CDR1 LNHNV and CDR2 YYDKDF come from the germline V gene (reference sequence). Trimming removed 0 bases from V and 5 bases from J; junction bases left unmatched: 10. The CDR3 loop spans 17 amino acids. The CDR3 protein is CATSRDRGGGGRETQYF. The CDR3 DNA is TGTGCCACCAGCAGAGATAGAGGCGGGGGGGGCCGGGAGACCCAGTACTTC.

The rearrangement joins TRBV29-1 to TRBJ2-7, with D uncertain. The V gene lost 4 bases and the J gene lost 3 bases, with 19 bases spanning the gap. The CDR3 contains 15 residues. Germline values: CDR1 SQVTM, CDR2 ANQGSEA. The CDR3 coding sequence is TGCAGCGTTGCGGCCGGCAGCGCCTTTAACTACGAGCAGTACTTC. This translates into CSVAAGSAFNYEQYF.

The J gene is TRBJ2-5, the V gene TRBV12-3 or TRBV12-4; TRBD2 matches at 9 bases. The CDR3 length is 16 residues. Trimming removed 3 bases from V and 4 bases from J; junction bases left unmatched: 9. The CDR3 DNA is TGTGCCAGCAGTTTTTGGGCTAGCGGGGATCTAGAGACCCAGTACTTC. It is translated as CASSFWASGDLETQYF.

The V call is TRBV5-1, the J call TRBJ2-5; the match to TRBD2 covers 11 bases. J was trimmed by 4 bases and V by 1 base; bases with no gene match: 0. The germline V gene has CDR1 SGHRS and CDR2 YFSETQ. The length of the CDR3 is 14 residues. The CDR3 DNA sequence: TGCGCCAGCAGCTTGACTAGCGGGGGAGAGACCCAGTACTTC. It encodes CASSLTSGGETQYF.

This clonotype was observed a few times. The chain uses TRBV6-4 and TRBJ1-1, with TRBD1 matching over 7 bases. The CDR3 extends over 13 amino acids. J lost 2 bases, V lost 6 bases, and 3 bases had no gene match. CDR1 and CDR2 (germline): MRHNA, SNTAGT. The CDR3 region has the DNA TGTGCCAGCAGCAGACAGGGTAACACTGAAGCTTTCTTT. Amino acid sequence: CASSRQGNTEAFF.

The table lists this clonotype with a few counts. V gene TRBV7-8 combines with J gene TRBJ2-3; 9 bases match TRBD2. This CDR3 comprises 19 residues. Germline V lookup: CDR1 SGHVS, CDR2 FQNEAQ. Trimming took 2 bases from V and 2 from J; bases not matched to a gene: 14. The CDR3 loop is CASSLTSSSPGLATDTQYF. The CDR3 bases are TGTGCCAGCAGCTTAACCTCGTCCTCTCCGGGACTAGCCACAGATACGCAGTATTTT.

CDR3: CASSQWRSNEQFF. The CDR3 bases are TGTGCCAGCAGCCAATGGAGGAGCAATGAGCAGTTCTTC. V and J are TRBV16 and TRBJ2-1; D may be TRBD2 (5 bases). V lost 1 base to trimming and J lost 6 bases, with 7 bases between them. CDR1 and CDR2 from the germline V gene are KGHSY and FQNENV. The CDR3 is made up of 13 amino acids.

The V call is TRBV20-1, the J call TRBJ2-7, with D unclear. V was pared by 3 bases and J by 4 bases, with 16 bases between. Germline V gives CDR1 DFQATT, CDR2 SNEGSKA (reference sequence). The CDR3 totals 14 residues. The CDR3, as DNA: TGCAGTGCTAGGGCCGGCCGGTCGACTTACGAGCAGTACTTC. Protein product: CSARAGRSTYEQYF.

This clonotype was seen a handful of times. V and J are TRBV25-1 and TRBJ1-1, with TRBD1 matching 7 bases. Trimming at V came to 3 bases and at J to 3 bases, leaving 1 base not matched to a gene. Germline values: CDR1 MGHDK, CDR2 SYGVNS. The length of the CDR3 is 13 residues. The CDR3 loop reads CASSDTGDTEAFF. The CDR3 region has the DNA TGTGCCAGCAGTGATACAGGGGACACTGAAGCTTTCTTT.

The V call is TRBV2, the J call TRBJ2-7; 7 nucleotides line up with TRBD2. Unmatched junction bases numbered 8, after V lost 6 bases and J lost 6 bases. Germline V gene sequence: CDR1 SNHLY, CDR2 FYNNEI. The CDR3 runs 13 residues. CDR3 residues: CASRGDYHSEQYF. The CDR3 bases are TGTGCCAGCAGAGGGGACTACCACTCCGAGCAGTACTTC.

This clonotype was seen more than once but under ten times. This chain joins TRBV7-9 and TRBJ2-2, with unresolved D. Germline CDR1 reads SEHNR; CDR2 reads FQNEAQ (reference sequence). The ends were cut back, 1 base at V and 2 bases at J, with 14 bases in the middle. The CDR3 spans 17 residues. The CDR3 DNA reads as TGTGCCAGCAGCTTAGGAGTAGGCCAGTATAACACCGGGGAGCTGTTTTTT. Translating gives CASSLGVGQYNTGELFF.

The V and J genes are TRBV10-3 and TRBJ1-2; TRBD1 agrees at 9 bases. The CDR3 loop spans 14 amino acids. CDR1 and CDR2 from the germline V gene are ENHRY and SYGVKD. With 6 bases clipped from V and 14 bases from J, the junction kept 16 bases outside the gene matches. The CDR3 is CAISTGTGSAVETF. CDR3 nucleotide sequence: TGTGCCATCAGCACCGGGACAGGGTCGGCAGTTGAAACCTTC.

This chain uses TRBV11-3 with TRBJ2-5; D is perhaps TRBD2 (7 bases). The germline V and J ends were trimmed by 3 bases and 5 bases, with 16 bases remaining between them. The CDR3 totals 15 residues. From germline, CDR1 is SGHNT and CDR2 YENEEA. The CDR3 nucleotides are TGTGCCAGCAGCTTGGGGGGGCGCCCCCAGGAGACCCAGTACTTC. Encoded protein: CASSLGGRPQETQYF.

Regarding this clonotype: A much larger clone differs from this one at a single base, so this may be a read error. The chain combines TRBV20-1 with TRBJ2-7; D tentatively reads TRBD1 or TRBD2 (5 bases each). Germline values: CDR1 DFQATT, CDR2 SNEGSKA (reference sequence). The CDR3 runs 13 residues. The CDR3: CSGTRDRTYEQYF. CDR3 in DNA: TGCAGCGGTACCCGGGACCGAACCTACGAGCAGTACTTC.

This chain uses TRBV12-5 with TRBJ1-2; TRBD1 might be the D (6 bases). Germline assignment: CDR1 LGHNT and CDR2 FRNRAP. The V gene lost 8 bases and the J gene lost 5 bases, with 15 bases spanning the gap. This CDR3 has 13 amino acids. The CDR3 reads CASSQDSRYGYTF. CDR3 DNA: TGTGCTAGTAGCCAGGACAGTCGATATGGCTACACCTTC.

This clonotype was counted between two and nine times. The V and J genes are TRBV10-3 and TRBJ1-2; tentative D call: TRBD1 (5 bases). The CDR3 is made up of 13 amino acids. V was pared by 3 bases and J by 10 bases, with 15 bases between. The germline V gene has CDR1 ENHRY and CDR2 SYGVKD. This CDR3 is CAISEHESGTYTF. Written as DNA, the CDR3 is TGTGCCATCAGTGAACATGAGTCAGGGACCTACACCTTC.

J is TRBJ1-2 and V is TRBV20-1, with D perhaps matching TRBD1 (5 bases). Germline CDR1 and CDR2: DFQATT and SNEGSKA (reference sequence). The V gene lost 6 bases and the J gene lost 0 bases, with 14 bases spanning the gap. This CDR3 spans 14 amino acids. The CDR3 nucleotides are TGCAGTGCCCTGGGGGGGGACGCTAACTATGGCTACACCTTC. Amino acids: CSALGGDANYGYTF.

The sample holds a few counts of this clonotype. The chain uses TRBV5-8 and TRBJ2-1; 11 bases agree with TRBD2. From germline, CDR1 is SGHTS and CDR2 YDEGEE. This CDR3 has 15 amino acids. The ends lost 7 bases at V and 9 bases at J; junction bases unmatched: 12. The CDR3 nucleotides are TGTGCCAGCGTCACCCTAGCGGGGGGCCGCGGTGAGCAGTTCTTC. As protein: CASVTLAGGRGEQFF. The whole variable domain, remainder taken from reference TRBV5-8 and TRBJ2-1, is EAGVTQSPTHLIKTRGQQATLRCSPISGHTSVYWYQQALGLGLQFLLWYDEGEERNRGNFPPRFSGRQFPNYSSELNVNALELEDSALYLCASVTLAGGRGEQFFGPGTRLTVL.